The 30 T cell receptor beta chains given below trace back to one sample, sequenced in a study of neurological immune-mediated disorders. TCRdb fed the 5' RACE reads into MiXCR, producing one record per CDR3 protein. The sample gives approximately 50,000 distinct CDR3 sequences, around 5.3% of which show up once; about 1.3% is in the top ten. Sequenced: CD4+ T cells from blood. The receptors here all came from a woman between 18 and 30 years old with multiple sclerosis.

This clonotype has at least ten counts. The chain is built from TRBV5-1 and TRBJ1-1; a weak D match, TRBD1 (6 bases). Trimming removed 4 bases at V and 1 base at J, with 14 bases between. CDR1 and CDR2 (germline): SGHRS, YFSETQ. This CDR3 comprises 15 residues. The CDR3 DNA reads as TGCGCCAGCAGCCAATACAGGGATCGGAACACTGAAGCTTTCTTT. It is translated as CASSQYRDRNTEAFF.

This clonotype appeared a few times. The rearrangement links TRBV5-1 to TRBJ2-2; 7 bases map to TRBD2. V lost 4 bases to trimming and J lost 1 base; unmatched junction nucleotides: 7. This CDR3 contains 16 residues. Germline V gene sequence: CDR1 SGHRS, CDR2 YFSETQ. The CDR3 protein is CASSPQIAGNTGELFF. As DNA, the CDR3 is TGCGCCAGCAGCCCACAAATAGCGGGGAACACCGGGGAGCTGTTTTTT.

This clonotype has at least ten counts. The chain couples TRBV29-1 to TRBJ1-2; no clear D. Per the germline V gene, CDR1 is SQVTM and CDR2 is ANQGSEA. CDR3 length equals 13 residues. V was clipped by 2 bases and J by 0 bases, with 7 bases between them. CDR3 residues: CSVERATNYGYTF. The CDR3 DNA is TGCAGCGTTGAAAGGGCAACTAACTATGGCTACACCTTC.

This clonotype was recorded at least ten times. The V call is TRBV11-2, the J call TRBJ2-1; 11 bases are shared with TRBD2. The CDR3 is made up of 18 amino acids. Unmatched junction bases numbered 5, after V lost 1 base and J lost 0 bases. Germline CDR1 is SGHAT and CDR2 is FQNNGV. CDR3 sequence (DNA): TGTGCCAGCAGCTTAGTTGGTAGCGGGAGGGTCTCCTACAATGAGCAGTTCTTC. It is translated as CASSLVGSGRVSYNEQFF.

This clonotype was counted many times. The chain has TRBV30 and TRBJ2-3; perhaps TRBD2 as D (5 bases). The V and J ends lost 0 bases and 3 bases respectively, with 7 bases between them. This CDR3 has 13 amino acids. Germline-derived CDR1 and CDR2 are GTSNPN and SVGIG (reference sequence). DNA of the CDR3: TGTGCCTGGAGTGTACGGGAAACAGATACGCAGTATTTT. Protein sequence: CAWSVRETDTQYF.

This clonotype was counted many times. The CDR3 DNA reads TGCGCCAGCAGCTTCATAGCGGGATCTAACAATGAGCAGTTCTTC. Protein: CASSFIAGSNNEQFF. The chain couples TRBV5-1 to TRBJ2-1; TRBD2 matches at 8 bases. CDR1 is SGHRS, CDR2 YFSETQ, per germline. The CDR3 extends over 15 amino acids. The junction had 6 bases not matched to a gene; V was cut back by 2 bases and J by 5 bases.

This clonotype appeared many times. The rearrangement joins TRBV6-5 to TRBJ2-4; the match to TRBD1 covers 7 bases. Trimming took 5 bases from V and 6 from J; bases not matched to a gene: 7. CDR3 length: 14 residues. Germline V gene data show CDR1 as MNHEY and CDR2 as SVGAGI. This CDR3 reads CASSPQGLGNIQYF. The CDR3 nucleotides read TGTGCCAGCAGTCCACAGGGGTTGGGAAACATTCAGTACTTC.

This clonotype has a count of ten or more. The CDR3 protein is CASSRLARNGEQYV. CDR3 DNA: TGTGCCAGCAGCAGACTAGCTAGAAACGGCGAGCAGTACGTC. The chain links TRBV6-5 to TRBJ2-7; 7 bases map to TRBD2. This CDR3 is 14 amino acids long. The trim removed 6 bases at V and 6 bases at J, leaving 11 bases unmatched. CDR1 MNHEY and CDR2 SVGAGI come from the germline V gene.

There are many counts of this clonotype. The CDR3 loop reads CASSLSLGNTEAFF. The CDR3 region has the DNA TGTGCCAGCAGCCTATCACTAGGGAACACTGAAGCTTTCTTT. The rearrangement links TRBV7-9 to TRBJ1-1, with D uncertain. Germline loops: CDR1 SEHNR, CDR2 FQNEAQ (reference sequence). The CDR3 covers 14 residues. V shed 5 bases and J shed 1 base, with 11 bases lying between them.

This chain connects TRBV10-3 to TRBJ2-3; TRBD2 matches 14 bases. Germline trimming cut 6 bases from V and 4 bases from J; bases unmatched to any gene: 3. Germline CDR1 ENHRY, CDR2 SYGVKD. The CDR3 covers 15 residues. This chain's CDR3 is CAISGTSGRPDTQYF. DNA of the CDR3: TGTGCCATCAGCGGGACTAGCGGGAGACCAGATACGCAGTATTTT.

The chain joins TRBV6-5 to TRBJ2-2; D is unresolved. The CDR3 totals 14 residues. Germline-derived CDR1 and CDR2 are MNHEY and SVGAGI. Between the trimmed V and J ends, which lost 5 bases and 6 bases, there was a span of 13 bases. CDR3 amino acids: CASSETSWPGELFF. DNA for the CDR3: TGTGCCAGCAGTGAGACCTCTTGGCCCGGGGAGCTGTTTTTT.

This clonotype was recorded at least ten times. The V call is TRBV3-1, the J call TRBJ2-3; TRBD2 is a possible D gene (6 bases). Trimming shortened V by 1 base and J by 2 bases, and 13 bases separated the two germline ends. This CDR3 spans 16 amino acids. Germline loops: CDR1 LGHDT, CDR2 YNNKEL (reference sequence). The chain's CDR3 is CASSQAVSGLTDTQYF. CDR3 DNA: TGTGCCAGCAGCCAAGCCGTGAGCGGGCTCACAGATACGCAGTATTTT.

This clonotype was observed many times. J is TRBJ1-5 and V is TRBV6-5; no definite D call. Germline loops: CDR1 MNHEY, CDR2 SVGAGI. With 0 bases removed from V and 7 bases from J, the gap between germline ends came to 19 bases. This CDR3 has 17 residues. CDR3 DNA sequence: TGTGCCAGCAGTTACTCAGGTTCGAGCGTAATCGGGCAGCCCCAGCATTTT. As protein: CASSYSGSSVIGQPQHF.

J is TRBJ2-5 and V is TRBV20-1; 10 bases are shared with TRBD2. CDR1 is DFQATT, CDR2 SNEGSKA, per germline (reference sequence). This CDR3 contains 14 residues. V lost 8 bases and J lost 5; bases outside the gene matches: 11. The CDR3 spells CSTLQRGGLETQYF. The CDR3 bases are TGCAGTACTCTCCAGCGGGGGGGCCTCGAGACCCAGTACTTC.

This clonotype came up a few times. This CDR3 reads CASSWTKKEQYV. The DNA for the CDR3 is TGCGCCAGCAGCTGGACGAAGAAAGAGCAGTACGTC. V is TRBV5-1 and J is TRBJ2-7; D is ambiguous. CDR1 and CDR2 from the germline V gene are SGHRS and YFSETQ. The length of the CDR3 is 12 residues. Between the trimmed V and J ends, which lost 3 bases and 7 bases, there was a span of 11 bases.

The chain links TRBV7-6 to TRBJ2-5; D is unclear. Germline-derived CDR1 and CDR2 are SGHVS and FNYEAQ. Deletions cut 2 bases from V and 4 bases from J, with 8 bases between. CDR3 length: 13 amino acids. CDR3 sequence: CASSLSPRETQYF. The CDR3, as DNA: TGTGCCAGCAGCTTATCACCTCGAGAGACCCAGTACTTC.

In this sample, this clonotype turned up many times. Here the CDR3 reads CASSFLRVVPYNEQFF. The CDR3 DNA reads TGTGCCAGCAGCTTTCTACGGGTCGTCCCTTACAATGAGCAGTTCTTC. The chain recombines TRBV7-6 with TRBJ2-1; D uncertain. The germline V and J ends were trimmed by 3 bases and 4 bases, with 16 bases remaining between them. Germline CDR1 is SGHVS and CDR2 is FNYEAQ. The CDR3 consists of 16 residues.

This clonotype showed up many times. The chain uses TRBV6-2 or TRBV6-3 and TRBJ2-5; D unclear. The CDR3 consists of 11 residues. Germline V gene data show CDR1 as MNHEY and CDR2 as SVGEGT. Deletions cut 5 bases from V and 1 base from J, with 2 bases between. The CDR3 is CASSRQETQYF. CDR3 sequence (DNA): TGTGCCAGCAGTCGCCAAGAGACCCAGTACTTC.

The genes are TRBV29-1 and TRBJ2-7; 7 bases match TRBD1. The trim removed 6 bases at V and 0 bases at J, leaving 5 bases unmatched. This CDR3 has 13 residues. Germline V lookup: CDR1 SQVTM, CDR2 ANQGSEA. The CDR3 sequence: CSVVTGSSYEQYV. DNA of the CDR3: TGCAGCGTAGTGACAGGGAGCTCCTACGAGCAGTACGTC.

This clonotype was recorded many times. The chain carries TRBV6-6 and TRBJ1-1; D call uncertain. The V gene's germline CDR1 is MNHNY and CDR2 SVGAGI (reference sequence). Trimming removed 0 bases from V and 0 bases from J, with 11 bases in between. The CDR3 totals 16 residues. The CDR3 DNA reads TGTGCCAGCAGTTACTCTATAGCCAGTATGAACACTGAAGCTTTCTTT. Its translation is CASSYSIASMNTEAFF.

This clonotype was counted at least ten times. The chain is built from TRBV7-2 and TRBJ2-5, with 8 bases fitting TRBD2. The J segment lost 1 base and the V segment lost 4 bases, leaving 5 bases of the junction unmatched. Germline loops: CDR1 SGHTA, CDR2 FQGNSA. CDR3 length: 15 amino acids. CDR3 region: CASSSRGGPQETQYF. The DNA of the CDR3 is TGTGCCAGCAGCTCCCGGGGGGGGCCCCAAGAGACCCAGTACTTC.

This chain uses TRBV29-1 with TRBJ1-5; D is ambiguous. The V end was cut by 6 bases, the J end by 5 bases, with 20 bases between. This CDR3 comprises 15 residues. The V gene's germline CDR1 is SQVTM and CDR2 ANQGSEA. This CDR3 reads CSVKKVDGLDQPQHF. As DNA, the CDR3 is TGCAGCGTAAAGAAGGTAGATGGCTTGGATCAGCCCCAGCATTTT.

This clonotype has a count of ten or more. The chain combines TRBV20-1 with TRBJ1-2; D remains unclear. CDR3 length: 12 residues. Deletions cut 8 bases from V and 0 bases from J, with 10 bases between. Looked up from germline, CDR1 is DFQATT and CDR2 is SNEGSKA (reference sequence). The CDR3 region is CSSKGSNYGYTF. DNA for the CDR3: TGCAGTTCGAAGGGCTCTAACTATGGCTACACCTTC.

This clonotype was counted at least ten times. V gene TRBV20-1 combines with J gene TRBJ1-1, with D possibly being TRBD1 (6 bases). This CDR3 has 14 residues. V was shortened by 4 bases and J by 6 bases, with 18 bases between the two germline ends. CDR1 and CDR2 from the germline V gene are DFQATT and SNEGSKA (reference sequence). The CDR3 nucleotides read TGCAGTGCTAACTCCCGGTGGGGGCGAGCTGAAGCTTTCTTT. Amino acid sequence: CSANSRWGRAEAFF.

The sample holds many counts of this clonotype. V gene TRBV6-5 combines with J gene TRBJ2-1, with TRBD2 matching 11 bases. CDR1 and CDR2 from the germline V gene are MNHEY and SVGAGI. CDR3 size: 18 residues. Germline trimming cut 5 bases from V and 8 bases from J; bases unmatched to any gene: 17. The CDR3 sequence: CASSPDKKGLAVYDEQFF. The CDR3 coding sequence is TGTGCCAGCAGTCCAGATAAAAAGGGACTAGCGGTTTATGATGAGCAGTTCTTC.

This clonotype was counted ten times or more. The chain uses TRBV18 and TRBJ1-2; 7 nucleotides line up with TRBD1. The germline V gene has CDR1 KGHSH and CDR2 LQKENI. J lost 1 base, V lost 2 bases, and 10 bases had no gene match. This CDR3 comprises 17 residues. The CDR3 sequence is CASSPSSNRGLNYGYTF. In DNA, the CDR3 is TGTGCCAGCTCACCATCGAGTAACAGGGGCCTTAACTATGGCTACACCTTC. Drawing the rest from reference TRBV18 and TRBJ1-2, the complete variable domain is NAGVMQNPRHLVRRRGQEARLRCSPMKGHSHVYWYRQLPEEGLKFMVYLQKENIIDESGMPKERFSAEFPKEGPSILRIQQVVRGDSAAYFCASSPSSNRGLNYGYTFGSGTRLTVV.

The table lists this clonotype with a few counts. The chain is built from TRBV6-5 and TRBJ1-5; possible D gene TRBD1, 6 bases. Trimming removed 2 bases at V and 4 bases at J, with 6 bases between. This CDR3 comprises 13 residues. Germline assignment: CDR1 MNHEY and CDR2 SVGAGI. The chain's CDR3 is CASSYGTNQPQHF. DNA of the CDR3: TGTGCCAGCAGTTACGGGACAAATCAGCCCCAGCATTTT.

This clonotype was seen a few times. CDR3 residues: CSASSRELAIPFF. Here the CDR3 DNA reads TGCAGTGCTAGTTCGCGGGAACTAGCCATTCCGTTCTTC. The chain couples TRBV20-1 to TRBJ2-1, with D tentatively TRBD2 (6 bases). Trimming left V 3 bases short and J 15 bases short, with 21 bases between. Germline CDR1 and CDR2: DFQATT and SNEGSKA (reference sequence). The CDR3 length is 13 residues.

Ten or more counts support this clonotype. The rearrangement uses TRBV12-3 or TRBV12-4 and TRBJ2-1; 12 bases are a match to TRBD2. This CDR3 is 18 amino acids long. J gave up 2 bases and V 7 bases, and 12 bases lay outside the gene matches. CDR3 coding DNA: TGTGCCAGCACCTTCGGGACTAGCGGGTTGGTCCCCTACAATGAGCAGTTCTTC. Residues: CASTFGTSGLVPYNEQFF.

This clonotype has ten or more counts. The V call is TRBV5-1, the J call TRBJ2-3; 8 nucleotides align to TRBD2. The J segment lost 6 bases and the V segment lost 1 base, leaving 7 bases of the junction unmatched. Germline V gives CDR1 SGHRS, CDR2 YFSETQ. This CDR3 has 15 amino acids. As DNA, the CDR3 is TGCGCCAGCAGCTTGTACAGCGGGGGATTGGATACGCAGTATTTT. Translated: CASSLYSGGLDTQYF.